This T cell receptor (beta chain) stems from a study of response to subunit inactivated influenza vaccine. TCRdb itself ran the RT-PCR reads through MiXCR, one entry per CDR3 protein. This sample has roughly 540,000 distinct CDR3 sequences; roughly 25% occur once, and the top ten carry around 2.8%. Whole-study findings and limits: Seasonal influenza vaccination, on each occasion, was suggested by the authors to recruit few new T cells.

With respect to this clonotype: Its antigen is unknown.

V lost 5 bases and J 4 bases, leaving 11 bases between the germline ends. The CDR3 extends over 13 amino acids. Germline CDR1 reads SGHAT; CDR2 reads FQNNGV. These sequences were also reported in another study, on T cells expressing NK-cell markers. In that study: The authors generated TCR beta cDNA through 5'RACE template switching with UMIs. Among the experiments, several used an anti-gamma-delta TCR antibody to restrict sorting to alpha-beta TCR T cells. Dominant NKG2C+ clonotypes accounted for 1.0-7.0% of CD8+ T cells in 5 to 7 donors. A handful of donors likewise had their CD3+CD56-NKG2C+ fraction led by these clonotypes.

Source: CD4+ T cells sorted from PBMCs, taken about 11 days after vaccination. This sequence originates from a man aged 50-60 years who received an inactivated influenza vaccine. J is TRBJ1-1 and V is TRBV11-2, with D unclear. The CDR3 DNA reads TGTGCCAGCAGCAGTTCAAGGGCCACTGAAGCTTTCTTT. The encoded protein is CASSSSRATEAFF. The entire variable domain, with the rest obtained from reference TRBV11-2 and TRBJ1-1, is as follows: EAGVAQSPRYKIIEKRQSVAFWCNPISGHATLYWYQQILGQGPKLLIQFQNNGVVDDSQLPKDRFSAERLKGVDSTLKIQPAKLEDSAVYLCASSSSRATEAFFGQGTRLTVV.